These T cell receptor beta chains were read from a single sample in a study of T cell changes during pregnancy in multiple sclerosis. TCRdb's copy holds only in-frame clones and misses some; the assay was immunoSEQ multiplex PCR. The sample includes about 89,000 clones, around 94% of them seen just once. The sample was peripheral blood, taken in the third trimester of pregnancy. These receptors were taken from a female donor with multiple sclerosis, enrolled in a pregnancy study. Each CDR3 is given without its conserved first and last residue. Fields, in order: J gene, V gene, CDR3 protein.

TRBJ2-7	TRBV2	ATLWDSTYEQY
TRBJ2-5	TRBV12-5	ASGWGQLETQY
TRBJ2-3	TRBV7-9	ASSRTSGRTDTQY
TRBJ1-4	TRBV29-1	SVRGRVDEKLF
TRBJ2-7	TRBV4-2	ASSQGAGGYEQY
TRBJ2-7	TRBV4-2	ASSPRDSTYEQY
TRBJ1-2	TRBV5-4	ASSPESGNPNYGYT
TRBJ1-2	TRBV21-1	ASIRCGDYGYT
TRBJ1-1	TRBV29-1	SVDSGRASTEAF
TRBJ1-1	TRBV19	ASSQPTIEAF